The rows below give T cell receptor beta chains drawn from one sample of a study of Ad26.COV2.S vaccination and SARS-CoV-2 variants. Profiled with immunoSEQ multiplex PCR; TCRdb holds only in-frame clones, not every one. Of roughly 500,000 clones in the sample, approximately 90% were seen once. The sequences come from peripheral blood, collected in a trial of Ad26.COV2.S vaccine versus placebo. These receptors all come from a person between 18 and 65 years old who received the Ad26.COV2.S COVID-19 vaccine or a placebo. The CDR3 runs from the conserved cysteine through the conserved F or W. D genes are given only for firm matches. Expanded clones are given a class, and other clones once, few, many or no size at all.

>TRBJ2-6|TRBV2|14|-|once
TGTGCCAGCATGAGGATTTATGGGGCCAACGTCCTGACTTTC
CASMRIYGANVLTF
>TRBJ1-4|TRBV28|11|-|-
TGTGCCAGCAGTTTTCGTGAAAAACTGTTTTTT
CASSFREKLFF
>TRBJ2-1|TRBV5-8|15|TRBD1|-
TGTGCCAGCAGCTTAGCCGGACAGGGTGGGAATGAGCAGTTCTTC
CASSLAGQGGNEQFF
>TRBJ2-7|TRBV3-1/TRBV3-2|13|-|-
TGTGCCAGCAGCCGAACGACAAGTTTCGAGCAGTACTTC
CASSRTTSFEQYF
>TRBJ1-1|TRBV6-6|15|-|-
TGTGCCAGCAGCCCCACCCTAAAAATGAACACTGAAGCTTTCTTT
CASSPTLKMNTEAFF
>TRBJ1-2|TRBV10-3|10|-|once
TGTGCCATCAGGGATCTTGGCTACACCTTC
CAIRDLGYTF
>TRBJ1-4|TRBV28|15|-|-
TGTGCCAGCAGTTTAATGGATAGGGGCGACGAAAAACTGTTTTTT
CASSLMDRGDEKLFF
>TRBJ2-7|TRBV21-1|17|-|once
TGTGCCACCGACCTGGGACAGTCCCATAGGAGCTCCTACGAGCAGTACTTC
CATDLGQSHRSSYEQYF
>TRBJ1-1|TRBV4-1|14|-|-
TGCGCCAGCAGCCAGACCGGCGGCGGGAGTGAAGCTTTCTTT
CASSQTGGGSEAFF
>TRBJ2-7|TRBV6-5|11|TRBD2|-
TGTGCCAGCCGGGGGGCCTACGAGCAGTACTTC
CASRGAYEQYF
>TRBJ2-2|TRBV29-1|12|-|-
TGCAGCGTTGACGGGGGAACCGGGGAGCTGTTTTTT
CSVDGGTGELFF
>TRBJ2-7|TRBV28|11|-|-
TGTGCCAGCACCACAGCCTACGAGCAGTACTTC
CASTTAYEQYF
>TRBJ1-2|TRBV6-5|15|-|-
TGTGCCAGCAGTTACTCTCTGGGCACGGGCTATGGCTACACCTTC
CASSYSLGTGYGYTF
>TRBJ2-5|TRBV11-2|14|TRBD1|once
TGTGCCAGCAGCTTAGGACAGGGAATTGGGACCCAGTACTTC
CASSLGQGIGTQYF
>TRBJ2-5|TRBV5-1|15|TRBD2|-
TGCGCCAGCAGCCCGGGAGGGGTGTACCAAGAGACCCAGTACTTC
CASSPGGVYQETQYF
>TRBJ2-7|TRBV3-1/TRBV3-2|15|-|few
TGTGCCAGCAGCCAAGATCCAAGGGGGAGCTACGAGCAGTACTTC
CASSQDPRGSYEQYF
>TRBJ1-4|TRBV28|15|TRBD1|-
TGTGCCAGCCTAACAGGGGGCTTAGCGCCTGAAAAACTGTTTTTT
CASLTGGLAPEKLFF
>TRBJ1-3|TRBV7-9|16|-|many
TGTGCCAGCAGCTTCCTCCGGCAGGACTCTGGAAACACCATATATTTT
CASSFLRQDSGNTIYF
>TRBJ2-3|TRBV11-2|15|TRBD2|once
TGTGCCAGCAGCTTATTTAGCGGGAGCACAGATACGCAGTATTTT
CASSLFSGSTDTQYF
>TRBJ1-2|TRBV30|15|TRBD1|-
TGTGCCTGGAGCGCCATGGACAGGGGTAACTATGGCTACACCTTC
CAWSAMDRGNYGYTF